The sequence of this T cell receptor beta chain was determined in a study of cytomegalovirus exposure and HLA in healthy donors. Study-level points and caveats: CMV serostatus alone was available as immune exposure information. In vitro checks showed that a few CMV-associated chains really do target CMV antigens. Fewer N-insertions (relative to the approximately 700-donor mean) were reportedly seen in an Asian-associated ancestry cluster in a later analysis.

PCR employed 60 Vbeta and 13 Jbeta primers. TCRdb keeps only in-frame clones here, not all; method: immunoSEQ multiplex PCR. Of about 180,000 clones in the sample, over 70% are singletons; the top ten hold 2.9%. Trimming shortened V by 1 base and J by 1 base, and 11 bases separated the two germline ends. This CDR3 contains 16 residues. CDR1 and CDR2 (germline): SGHTA, FQGNSA. With regard to this clone: Its target is not known.

V gene TRBV7-2 combines with J gene TRBJ2-1; D possibly corresponds to TRBD2 (6 bases). The sequence derives from a male donor in good health and CMV-seronegative. The sequenced sample consisted of PBMCs. CDR3 in DNA: TGTGCCAGCAGCTTAGGAGCGGGCCTTTCCTACAATGAGCAGTTCTTC. Residues: CASSLGAGLSYNEQFF.